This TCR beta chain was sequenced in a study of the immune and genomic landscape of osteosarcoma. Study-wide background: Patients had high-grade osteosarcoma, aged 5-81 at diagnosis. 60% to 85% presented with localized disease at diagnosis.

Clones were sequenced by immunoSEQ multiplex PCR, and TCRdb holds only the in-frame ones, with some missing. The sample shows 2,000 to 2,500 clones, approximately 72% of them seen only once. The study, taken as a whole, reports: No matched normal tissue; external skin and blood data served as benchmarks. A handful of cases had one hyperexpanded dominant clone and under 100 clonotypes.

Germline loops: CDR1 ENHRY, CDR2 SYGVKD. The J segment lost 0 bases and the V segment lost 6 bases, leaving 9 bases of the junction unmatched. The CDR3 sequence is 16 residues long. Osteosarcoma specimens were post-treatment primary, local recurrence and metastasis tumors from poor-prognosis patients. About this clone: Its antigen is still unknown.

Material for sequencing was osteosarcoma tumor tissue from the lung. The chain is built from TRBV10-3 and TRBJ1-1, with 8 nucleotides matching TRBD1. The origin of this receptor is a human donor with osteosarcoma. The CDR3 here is CAIRRQTGGMNTEAFF. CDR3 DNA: TGTGCCATCAGGAGACAAACAGGGGGAATGAACACTGAAGCTTTCTTT.